This T cell receptor beta chain emerged from a study of T-cell memory formation after mild COVID-19. Findings of the study overall: Most CD4+ clones that shrank were in CM and EM, while CD8+ ones turned up in EMRA. Clones that contracted from day 15 to 85 had balanced CD4/CD8; later expanders were CD4+ biased.

As regards this clonotype: Its antigen is unknown.

Germline lookup yields CDR1 SQVTM and CDR2 ANQGSEA. The CDR3 extends over 13 amino acids. TCRdb called the 5' RACE reads again in MiXCR, with one record for every CDR3 protein. The table lists 580,000 or so distinct CDR3 sequences, 15% to 20% of them singletons. The sequencing sample was made of PBMCs or a T cell subset sorted from them (not recorded which). The rearrangement joins TRBV29-1 to TRBJ1-3; a weak D match, TRBD1 (5 bases). The clonotype originates from an adult woman who had mild COVID-19 (a few samples of this study predate the infection). Cell type and time point are not known. CDR3 protein: CSAAGISGNTIYF. The DNA for the CDR3 is TGCAGTGCAGCAGGGATCTCTGGAAACACCATATATTTT.